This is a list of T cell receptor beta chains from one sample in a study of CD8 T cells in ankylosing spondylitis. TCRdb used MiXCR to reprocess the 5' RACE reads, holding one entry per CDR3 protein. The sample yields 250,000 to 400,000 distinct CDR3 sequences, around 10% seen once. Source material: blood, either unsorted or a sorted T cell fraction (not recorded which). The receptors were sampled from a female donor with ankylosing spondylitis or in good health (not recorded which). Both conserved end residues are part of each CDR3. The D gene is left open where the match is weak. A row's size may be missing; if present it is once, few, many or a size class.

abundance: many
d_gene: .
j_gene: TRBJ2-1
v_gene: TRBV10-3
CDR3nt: TGTGCCATCAGCCCCCCCAGCCCCGGGAAGGGTGAGCAGTTCTTC
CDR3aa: CAISPPSPGKGEQFF

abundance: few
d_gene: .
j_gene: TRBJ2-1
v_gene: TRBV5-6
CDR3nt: TGTGCCAGCAGCCTCCCGGGGGGGACAGACAATGAGCAGTTCTTC
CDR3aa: CASSLPGGTDNEQFF

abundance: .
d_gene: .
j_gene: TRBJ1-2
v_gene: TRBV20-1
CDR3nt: TGCAGTGCTAGAGAGCCAGCAGATTATGGCTACACCTTC
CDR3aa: CSAREPADYGYTF

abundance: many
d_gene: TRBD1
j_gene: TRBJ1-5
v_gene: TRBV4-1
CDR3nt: TGCGCCAGCAGCCAAGATCGGGAATCGGGACAGGGGGTGGATCAGCCCCAGCATTTT
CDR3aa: CASSQDRESGQGVDQPQHF

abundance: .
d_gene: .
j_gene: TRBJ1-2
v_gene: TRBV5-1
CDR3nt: TGCGCCAGCAGCCCCCTGGTCGGGGGTGGCTACACCTTC
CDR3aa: CASSPLVGGGYTF

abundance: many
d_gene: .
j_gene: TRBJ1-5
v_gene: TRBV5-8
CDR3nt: TGTGCCAGCAGCGAGGACACTTATAGCAATCAGCCCCAGCATTTT
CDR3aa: CASSEDTYSNQPQHF

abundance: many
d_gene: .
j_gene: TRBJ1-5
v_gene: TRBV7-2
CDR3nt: TGTGCCAGCAGCTTAATCGCAGGGAATCAGCCCCAGCATTTT
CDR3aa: CASSLIAGNQPQHF

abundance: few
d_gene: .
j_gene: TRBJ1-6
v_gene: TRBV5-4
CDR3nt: TGTGCCAGCAGTCCCGAGGGACGGCATAATTCACCCCTCCACTTT
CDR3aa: CASSPEGRHNSPLHF

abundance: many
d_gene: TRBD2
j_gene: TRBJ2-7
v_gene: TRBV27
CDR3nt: TGTGCCAGCAGTGTACTAGCGGGAGTGTCTTACGAGCAGTACTTC
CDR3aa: CASSVLAGVSYEQYF

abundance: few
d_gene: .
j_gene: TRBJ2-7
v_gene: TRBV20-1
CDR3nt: TGCAGTGCTAGAGCGCAGGGGGGTACCTACGAGCAGTACTTC
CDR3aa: CSARAQGGTYEQYF

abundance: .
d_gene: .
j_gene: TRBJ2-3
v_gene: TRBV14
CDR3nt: TGTGCCAGCAGCCACGACCGGGACTGGGGAACAGATACGCAGTATTTT
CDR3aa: CASSHDRDWGTDTQYF

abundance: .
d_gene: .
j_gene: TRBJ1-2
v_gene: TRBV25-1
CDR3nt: TGTGCCAGCAGTGAAGCAGGGAACTATGGCTACACCTTC
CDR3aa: CASSEAGNYGYTF

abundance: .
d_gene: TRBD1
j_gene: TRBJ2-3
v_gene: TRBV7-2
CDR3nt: TGTGCCAGCAGCTTCGCAGGGGGCGGGACAGATACGCAGTATTTT
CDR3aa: CASSFAGGGTDTQYF

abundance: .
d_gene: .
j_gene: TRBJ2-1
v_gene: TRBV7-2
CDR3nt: TGTGCCAGCAGACCAACCCCGCAAATGCGGTTCTTC
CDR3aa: CASRPTPQMRFF

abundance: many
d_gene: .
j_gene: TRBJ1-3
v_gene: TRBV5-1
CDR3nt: TGCGCCAGCAGCTCTCGGACATCTGGAAACACCATATATTTT
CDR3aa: CASSSRTSGNTIYF

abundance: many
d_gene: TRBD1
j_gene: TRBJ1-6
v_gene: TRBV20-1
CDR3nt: TGCAGTGAGCAGCTCCGGGACAGGGGATTCTCACCCCTCCACTTT
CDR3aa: CSEQLRDRGFSPLHF

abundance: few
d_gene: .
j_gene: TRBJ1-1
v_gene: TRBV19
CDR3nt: TGTGCCAGTAGTATGGGGCGGACGAACACTGAAGCTTTCTTT
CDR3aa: CASSMGRTNTEAFF

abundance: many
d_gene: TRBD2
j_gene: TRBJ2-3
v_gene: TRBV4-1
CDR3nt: TGCGCCAGCAGCCAAGGGGGACTAGCGGGGGCAGATACGCAGTATTTT
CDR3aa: CASSQGGLAGADTQYF

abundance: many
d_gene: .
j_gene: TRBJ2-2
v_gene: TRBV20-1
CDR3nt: TGCAGTGCGCATAAAAGGATCGGGGAGCTGTTTTTT
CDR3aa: CSAHKRIGELFF

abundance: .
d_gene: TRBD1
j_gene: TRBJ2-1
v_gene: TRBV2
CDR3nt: TGTGCCAGCAGTGGGGGGGACAGGGAGATTCGGTTCTTC
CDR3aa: CASSGGDREIRFF

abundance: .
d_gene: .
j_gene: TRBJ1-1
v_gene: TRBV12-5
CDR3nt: TGTGCTAGTCTCCCTGGACCCCCCAGGGACACTGAAGCTTTCTTT
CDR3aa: CASLPGPPRDTEAFF

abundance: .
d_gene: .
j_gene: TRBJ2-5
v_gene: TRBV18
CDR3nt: TGTGCCAGCTCACCACCCGTGGTTTTTGAGACCCAGTACTTC
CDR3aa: CASSPPVVFETQYF

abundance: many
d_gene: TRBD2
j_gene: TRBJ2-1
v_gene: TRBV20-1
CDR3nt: TGCAGTGCTAACGGCGGGAGCTCCTACAATGAGCAGTTCTTC
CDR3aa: CSANGGSSYNEQFF

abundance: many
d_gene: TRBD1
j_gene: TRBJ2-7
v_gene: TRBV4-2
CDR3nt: TGTGCCAGCAGCCAAGATATCACAGGGGATACCTACGAGCAGTACTTC
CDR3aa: CASSQDITGDTYEQYF

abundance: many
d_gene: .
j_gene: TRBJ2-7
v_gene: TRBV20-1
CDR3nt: TGCAGTGCTAGACTTAGCAGCAGCTCCTACGAGCAGTACTTC
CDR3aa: CSARLSSSSYEQYF